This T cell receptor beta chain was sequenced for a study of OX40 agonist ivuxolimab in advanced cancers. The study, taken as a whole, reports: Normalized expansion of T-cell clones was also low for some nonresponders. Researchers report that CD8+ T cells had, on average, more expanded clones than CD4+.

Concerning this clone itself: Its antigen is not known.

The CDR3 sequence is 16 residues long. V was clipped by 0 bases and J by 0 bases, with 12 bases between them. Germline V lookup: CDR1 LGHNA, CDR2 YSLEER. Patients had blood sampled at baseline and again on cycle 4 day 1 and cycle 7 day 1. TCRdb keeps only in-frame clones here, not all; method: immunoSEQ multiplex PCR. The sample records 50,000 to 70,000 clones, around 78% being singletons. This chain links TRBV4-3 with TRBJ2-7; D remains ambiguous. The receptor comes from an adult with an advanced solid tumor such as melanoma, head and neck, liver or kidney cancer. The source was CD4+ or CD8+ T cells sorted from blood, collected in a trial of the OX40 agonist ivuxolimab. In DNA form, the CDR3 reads TGCGCCAGCAGCCAAGATAGGGCAGCTAGCTCCTACGAGCAGTACTTC. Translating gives CASSQDRAASSYEQYF.